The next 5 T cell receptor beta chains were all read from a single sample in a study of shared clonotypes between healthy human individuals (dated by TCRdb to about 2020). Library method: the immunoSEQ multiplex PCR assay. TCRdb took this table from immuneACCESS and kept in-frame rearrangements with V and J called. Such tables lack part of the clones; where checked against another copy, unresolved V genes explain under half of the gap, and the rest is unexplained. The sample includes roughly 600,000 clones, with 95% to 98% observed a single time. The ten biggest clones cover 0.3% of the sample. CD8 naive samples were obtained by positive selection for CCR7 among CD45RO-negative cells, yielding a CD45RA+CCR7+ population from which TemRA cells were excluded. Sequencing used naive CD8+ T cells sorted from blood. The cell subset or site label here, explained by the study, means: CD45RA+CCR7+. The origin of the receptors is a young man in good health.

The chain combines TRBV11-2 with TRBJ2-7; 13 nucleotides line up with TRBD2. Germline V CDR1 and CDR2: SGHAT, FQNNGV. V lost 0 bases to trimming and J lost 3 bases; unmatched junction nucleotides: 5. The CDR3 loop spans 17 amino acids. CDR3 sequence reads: CASSLDPLAGGDYEQYF. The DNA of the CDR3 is TGTGCCAGCAGCTTAGATCCACTAGCGGGAGGGGACTACGAGCAGTACTTC. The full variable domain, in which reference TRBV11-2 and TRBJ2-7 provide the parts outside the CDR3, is EAGVAQSPRYKIIEKRQSVAFWCNPISGHATLYWYQQILGQGPKLLIQFQNNGVVDDSQLPKDRFSAERLKGVDSTLKIQPAKLEDSAVYLCASSLDPLAGGDYEQYFGPGTRLTVT.

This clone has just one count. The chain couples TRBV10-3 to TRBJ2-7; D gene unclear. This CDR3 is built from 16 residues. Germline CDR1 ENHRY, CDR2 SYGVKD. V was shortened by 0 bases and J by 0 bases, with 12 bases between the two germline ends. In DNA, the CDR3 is TGTGCCATCAGTGAGTCGATCTGGCAGAACTCCTACGAGCAGTACTTC. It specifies CAISESIWQNSYEQYF.

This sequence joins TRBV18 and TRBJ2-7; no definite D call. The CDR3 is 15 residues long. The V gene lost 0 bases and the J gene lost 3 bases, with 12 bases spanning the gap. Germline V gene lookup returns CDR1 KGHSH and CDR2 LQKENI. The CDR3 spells CASSPPAGPSYEQYF. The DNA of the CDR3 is TGTGCCAGCTCACCACCGGCCGGACCAAGCTACGAGCAGTACTTC.

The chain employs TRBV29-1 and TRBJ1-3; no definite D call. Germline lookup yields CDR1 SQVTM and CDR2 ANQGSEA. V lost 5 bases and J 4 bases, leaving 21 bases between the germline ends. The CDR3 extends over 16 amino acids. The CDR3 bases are TGCAGCGTTATCCCCTCCCGCCACCGAGAGGGAAACACCATATATTTT. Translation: CSVIPSRHREGNTIYF.

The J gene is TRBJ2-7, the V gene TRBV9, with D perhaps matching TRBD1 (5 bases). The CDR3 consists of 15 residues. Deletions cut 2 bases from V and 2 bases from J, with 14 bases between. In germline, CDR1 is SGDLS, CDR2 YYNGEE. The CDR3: CASSVNMGPTYEQYF. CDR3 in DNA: TGTGCCAGCAGCGTGAACATGGGGCCGACCTACGAGCAGTACTTC.